Shown below are 28 T cell receptor beta chains from a single sample sequenced in a study of T cell responses to AZD1222 COVID-19 vaccine. The repertoire was sequenced with immunoSEQ multiplex PCR; TCRdb's copy has only in-frame clones and lacks some. The sample lists approximately 110,000 clones, around 87% occurring once. The specimen was peripheral blood, collected on day 0 of AZD1222 vaccination. The receptors derive from an adult in good health.

CDR3 amino acids: CASSQRTGTNSPLHF. For the CDR3, the DNA is TGTGCCAGCAGCCAACGGACAGGGACGAATTCACCCCTCCACTTT. The V and J genes are TRBV16 and TRBJ1-6, with 8 bases that match TRBD1. Germline CDR1 and CDR2: KGHSY and FQNENV. The CDR3 extends over 15 amino acids. The V segment lost 2 bases and the J segment 7 bases; nucleotides outside the gene matches: 4.

The chain uses TRBV30 and TRBJ1-5, with TRBD1 matching 7 bases. The CDR3 consists of 14 residues. J was trimmed by 5 bases and V by 1 base; bases with no gene match: 5. CDR1 and CDR2 (germline): GTSNPN, SVGIG (reference sequence). Here the CDR3 reads CAWSEKTGYQPQHF. CDR3 nucleotide sequence: TGTGCCTGGAGTGAAAAGACAGGGTATCAGCCCCAGCATTTT. Full variable domain (outside the CDR3, taken from reference TRBV30 and TRBJ1-5): SQTIHQWPATLVQPVGSPLSLECTVEGTSNPNLYWYRQAAGRGLQLLFYSVGIGQISSEVPQNLSASRPQDRQFILSSKKLLLSDSGFYLCAWSEKTGYQPQHFGDGTRLSIL.

The J gene is TRBJ1-2, the V gene TRBV4-2; D possibly corresponds to TRBD1 (6 bases). The CDR3 contains 14 residues. Between the trimmed V and J ends, which lost 0 bases and 4 bases, there was a span of 9 bases. The germline CDR1 and CDR2 sequences are LGHNA and YNFKEQ. The CDR3 DNA follows: TGTGCCAGCAGCCAAGATTGGGGGGCCTATGGCTACACCTTC. It specifies CASSQDWGAYGYTF.

J is TRBJ1-2 and V is TRBV5-1; weak D call: TRBD1 (5 bases). CDR3 size: 12 residues. Trimming cost V 4 bases and J 7 bases, with 11 bases left between them. Germline loops: CDR1 SGHRS, CDR2 YFSETQ. CDR3 sequence (DNA): TGCGCCAGCAGCCCCTCGGGACCTGGCTACACCTTC. Translating it yields CASSPSGPGYTF. Filled out from reference TRBV5-1 and TRBJ1-2, the complete variable domain reads KAGVTQTPRYLIKTRGQQVTLSCSPISGHRSVSWYQQTPGQGLQFLFEYFSETQRNKGNFPGRFSGRQFSNSRSEMNVSTLELGDSALYLCASSPSGPGYTFGSGTRLTVV.

The chain employs TRBV6-5 and TRBJ1-6, with no clear D. The germline V gene encodes CDR1 MNHEY and CDR2 SVGAGI. V was trimmed by 6 bases and J by 5 bases, leaving 14 bases between them. CDR3 length: 15 residues. The CDR3 loop is CASSPAGFNNSPLHF. The CDR3 DNA reads as TGTGCCAGCAGCCCCGCGGGGTTCAATAATTCACCCCTCCACTTT.

The genes are TRBV5-4 and TRBJ1-2; 11 bases agree with TRBD1. CDR1 and CDR2 (germline): SGHNT, YYREEE (reference sequence). V shed 4 bases, J shed 5 bases, and the junction held 7 bases outside the gene matches. The CDR3 is made up of 15 amino acids. In DNA, the CDR3 is TGTGCCAGCAGCCTACCGGACAGGGGGCATTATGGCTACACCTTC. It translates to CASSLPDRGHYGYTF.

The rearrangement joins TRBV7-9 to TRBJ2-5; 14 bases match TRBD2. Trimming took 6 bases from V and 4 from J; bases not matched to a gene: 7. CDR1 SEHNR and CDR2 FQNEAQ come from the germline V gene (reference sequence). The CDR3 loop spans 16 amino acids. The CDR3 DNA reads as TGTGCCAGCAGTATGACTAGCGGGGGGGCTGGAGAGACCCAGTACTTC. This translates into CASSMTSGGAGETQYF.

Only a few counts were recorded for this clone. This rearrangement joins TRBV5-6 to TRBJ2-7, with a tentative D call TRBD2 (5 bases). Trimming pared 6 bases from V and 4 bases from J, leaving 23 bases between. In germline, CDR1 is SGHDT, CDR2 YYEEEE. This CDR3 has 16 residues. The DNA for the CDR3 is TGTGCCAGCACCCCAATAATCTCTCGTGGGGAGTACGAGCAGTACTTC. Translation gives CASTPIISRGEYEQYF.

This chain joins TRBV3-1 (or the pseudogene TRBV3-2) and TRBJ1-2, with unresolved D. Germline loops: CDR1 LGHDT, CDR2 YNNKEL (reference sequence). The length of the CDR3 is 14 residues. Trimming pared 1 base from V and 4 bases from J, leaving 10 bases between. CDR3 residues: CASSQVGTGYGYTF. The CDR3 bases are TGTGCCAGCAGCCAAGTCGGAACGGGCTATGGCTACACCTTC.

The gene calls are TRBV12-3 or TRBV12-4 and TRBJ2-1; 10 nucleotides line up with TRBD1. This CDR3 contains 13 residues. V lost 8 bases to trimming and J lost 8 bases; unmatched junction nucleotides: 6. The CDR3 sequence is CASWGTGVDEQFF. CDR3 DNA: TGTGCCAGCTGGGGGACAGGGGTAGATGAGCAGTTCTTC.

V gene TRBV7-9 combines with J gene TRBJ2-7; 7 bases line up with TRBD2. CDR3 length: 15 amino acids. The germline gives CDR1 SEHNR, CDR2 FQNEAQ (reference sequence). Germline trimming cut 5 bases from V and 0 bases from J; bases unmatched to any gene: 7. The CDR3 protein is CASSPGTIVSYEQYF. In DNA, the CDR3 is TGTGCCAGCAGCCCCGGGACTATCGTCTCCTACGAGCAGTACTTC.

This chain links TRBV19 with TRBJ1-5; TRBD1 is a possible D gene (5 bases). Germline V gives CDR1 LNHDA, CDR2 SQIVND (reference sequence). Deletions cut 3 bases from V and 0 bases from J, with 9 bases between. The CDR3 spans 15 residues. In nucleotides, the CDR3 is TGTGCCAGTAGTATGATGGGGGATAGCAATCAGCCCCAGCATTTT. Amino acid sequence: CASSMMGDSNQPQHF.

Remarks on this clone: The junction departs from germline at one end; a sequencing error may be responsible. The J gene is TRBJ2-2, the V gene TRBV7-2; 10 nucleotides match TRBD2. CDR1 and CDR2 from the germline V gene are SGHTA and FQGNSA. The CDR3 runs to 16 residues. CDR3 region: CASSLLGLAKTGELFF. The CDR3 DNA sequence: TGTGCCAGCAGCTTATTGGGACTAGCGAAAACCGGGGAGCTGTTTTTT. Based on the CDR3 plus reference TRBV7-2 and TRBJ2-2, the full variable domain is GAGVSQSPSNKVTEKGKDVELRCDPISGHTALYWYRQSLGQGLEFLIYFQGNSAPDKSGLPSDRFSAERTGGSVSTLTIQRTQQEDSAVYLCASSLLGLAKTGELFFGEGSRLTVL.

V is TRBV19 and J is TRBJ2-1, with TRBD2 matching over 10 bases. J was trimmed by 5 bases and V by 8 bases; bases with no gene match: 3. From germline, CDR1 is LNHDA and CDR2 SQIVND (reference sequence). This CDR3 region has 13 residues. The CDR3 loop reads CASVGLADNEQFF. CDR3 in DNA: TGTGCCAGTGTCGGACTAGCGGACAATGAGCAGTTCTTC. Full variable domain (outside the CDR3, taken from reference TRBV19 and TRBJ2-1): DGGITQSPKYLFRKEGQNVTLSCEQNLNHDAMYWYRQDPGQGLRLIYYSQIVNDFQKGDIAEGYSVSREKKESFPLTVTSAQKNPTAFYLCASVGLADNEQFFGPGTRLTVL.

The rearrangement uses TRBV15 and TRBJ1-1; no clear D gene. Looked up from germline, CDR1 is LNHNV and CDR2 is YYDKDF (reference sequence). The CDR3 runs 15 residues. The germline V and J ends were trimmed by 4 bases and 0 bases, with 12 bases remaining between them. CDR3 nucleotide sequence: TGTGCCACCAGCAAAAGACGGAACATGAACACTGAAGCTTTCTTT. It codes for CATSKRRNMNTEAFF.

The rearrangement uses TRBV27 and TRBJ1-6; D unresolved. V was shortened by 7 bases and J by 2 bases, with 15 bases between the two germline ends. Germline V lookup: CDR1 MNHEY, CDR2 SMNVEV (reference sequence). The CDR3 loop spans 16 amino acids. CDR3: CASTPAVGAYNSPLHF. The CDR3 DNA reads as TGTGCCAGCACTCCGGCCGTCGGCGCCTATAATTCACCCCTCCACTTT.

The rearrangement joins TRBV2 to TRBJ1-2, with TRBD1 matching over 7 bases. The V gene's germline CDR1 is SNHLY and CDR2 FYNNEI. V trimming: 4 bases; J trimming: 7 bases; junction bases outside the gene matches: 6. The length of the CDR3 is 13 residues. CDR3 residues: CASSVEGALGYTF. For the CDR3, the DNA is TGTGCCAGCAGTGTTGAGGGGGCGCTTGGCTACACCTTC.

The V call is TRBV18, the J call TRBJ1-1; D perhaps matches TRBD1 (5 bases). CDR3 length: 16 residues. The V gene lost 1 base and the J gene lost 1 base, with 13 bases spanning the gap. Germline lookup yields CDR1 KGHSH and CDR2 LQKENI. The CDR3 is CASSPLQGPQNTEAFF. CDR3 bases: TGTGCCAGCTCACCACTGCAGGGACCCCAGAACACTGAAGCTTTCTTT.

The rearrangement joins TRBV5-4 to TRBJ1-4; the D gene is possibly TRBD1 (5 bases). The CDR3 consists of 15 residues. V was trimmed by 0 bases and J by 7 bases, leaving 13 bases between them. Germline V CDR1 and CDR2: SGHNT, YYREEE (reference sequence). CDR3 coding DNA: TGTGCCAGCAGCTTGGAGGGGCGCGTCAGTGAAAAACTGTTTTTT. This translates into CASSLEGRVSEKLFF.

The chain couples TRBV12-3 or TRBV12-4 to TRBJ1-3, with D unresolved. CDR3 length equals 10 residues. V lost 5 bases, J lost 8 bases, and 4 bases lay in between. The DNA for the CDR3 is TGTGCCAGCAGTGATCACACCATATATTTT. This gives the protein CASSDHTIYF.

This rearrangement joins TRBV5-4 to TRBJ2-7; no reliable D call. CDR3 length: 12 residues. Germline CDR1 reads SGHNT; CDR2 reads YYREEE (reference sequence). The V gene lost 3 bases and the J gene lost 2 bases, with 6 bases spanning the gap. The CDR3 DNA sequence: TGTGCCAGCAGCTACGACACCTACGAGCAGTACTTC. As protein: CASSYDTYEQYF.

Note on this clone: This CDR3 is also generated by other DNA sequences in the sample. The genes are TRBV18 and TRBJ2-3; possibly TRBD1 for D (6 bases). V was cut by 3 bases and J by 0 bases, with 10 bases left in between. Looked up from germline, CDR1 is KGHSH and CDR2 is LQKENI. This CDR3 contains 15 residues. The CDR3 region is CASSPGQRSTDTQYF. In DNA, the CDR3 is TGTGCCAGCTCACCCGGACAGAGAAGCACAGATACGCAGTATTTT.

This clone is a singleton in its sample. The chain carries TRBV5-1 and TRBJ2-7; D uncertain. Per germline, CDR1 SGHRS and CDR2 YFSETQ. V was shortened by 4 bases and J by 5 bases, with 10 bases between the two germline ends. The CDR3 runs 12 residues. CDR3 sequence (DNA): TGCGCCAGCAGCACGGTTGCCCACGAGCAGTACTTC. Amino acids: CASSTVAHEQYF.

The chain is built from TRBV11-2 and TRBJ2-2; the D call may be TRBD1 or TRBD2 (6 bases each). The germline gives CDR1 SGHAT, CDR2 FQNNGV. The CDR3 runs 18 residues. Deletions cut 1 base from V and 0 bases from J, with 15 bases between. CDR3 nucleotides: TGTGCCAGCAGCTTAGGATTCACGGGGGCTACGAACACCGGGGAGCTGTTTTTT. Residues: CASSLGFTGATNTGELFF.

This clone has just a few counts. V and J are TRBV5-1 and TRBJ1-2; TRBD1 might be the D (5 bases). The CDR3 runs to 15 residues. CDR1 SGHRS and CDR2 YFSETQ come from the germline V gene. V lost 0 bases and J 5 bases, leaving 14 bases between the germline ends. The CDR3 coding sequence is TGCGCCAGCAGCTTGGCCGTCGGGGGTGGGTATGGCTACACCTTC. This gives the protein CASSLAVGGGYGYTF.

The gene calls are TRBV19 and TRBJ1-1; 10 nucleotides agree with TRBD1. CDR3 length equals 17 residues. Germline CDR1 reads LNHDA; CDR2 reads SQIVND (reference sequence). Trimming took 3 bases from V and 1 from J; bases not matched to a gene: 8. CDR3 amino acids: CASSIGDRGTSNTEAFF. In nucleotides, the CDR3 is TGTGCCAGTAGTATTGGGGACAGGGGTACCTCGAACACTGAAGCTTTCTTT.

The chain links TRBV5-1 to TRBJ1-2; 7 bases map to TRBD1. Germline CDR1 SGHRS, CDR2 YFSETQ. J lost 3 bases, V lost 5 bases, and 7 bases had no gene match. There are 14 residues in the CDR3. CDR3 residues: CASSFQGTDYGYTF. CDR3 nucleotide sequence: TGCGCCAGCAGTTTTCAGGGGACAGACTATGGCTACACCTTC.

This rearrangement joins TRBV5-1 to TRBJ1-1, with a tentative D call TRBD1 (6 bases). The V end was cut by 3 bases, the J end by 4 bases, with 16 bases between. This CDR3 comprises 15 residues. Per germline, CDR1 SGHRS and CDR2 YFSETQ. The DNA for the CDR3 is TGCGCCAGCAGCTCGGGAGGGGGGGTTGGCACTGAAGCTTTCTTT. Translating gives CASSSGGGVGTEAFF.